This T cell receptor beta chain was recorded in a study of T cells after yellow fever vaccination. Synthesis of TCR cDNA relied on 5'RACE template switching, which attached a universal primer site and UMIs. MiXCR was run by TCRdb on the 5' RACE reads, yielding one entry per CDR3 protein. The sample consists of about 130,000 distinct CDR3 sequences, under 8% of them appearing once. CDR3 length equals 14 residues. V was cut by 2 bases and J by 0 bases, with 8 bases left in between. Germline CDR1 and CDR2: MNHEY and SMNVEV (reference sequence). This clonotype was observed at least ten times. The J gene is TRBJ2-7, the V gene TRBV27; possibly TRBD2 for D (6 bases). The clonotype originates from a man aged 18 to 30 who received the YFV17D yellow fever vaccine. The specimen comprised CD4+ T cells sorted from PBMCs, sampled 10 days after the first yellow fever vaccination. The CDR3 spells CASSLGRPSYEQYF. The CDR3 DNA reads TGTGCCAGCAGTTTAGGGAGGCCCTCCTACGAGCAGTACTTC.